This TCR beta chain was profiled in a study of blood T cell repertoires in COVID-19. After removal of 2 bases from V and 3 bases from J, the junction contained 3 bases not matched to a gene. The CDR3 spans 13 residues. CDR1 and CDR2 (germline): GTSNPN, SVGIG (reference sequence). Sequencing was performed with immunoSEQ multiplex PCR; in TCRdb, only in-frame clones are kept and a portion is missing. The data hold 300,000 to 350,000 clones, with 87% observed a single time. Sequenced: peripheral blood. This chain connects TRBV30 to TRBJ1-1, with TRBD1 matching over 7 bases. This TCR was sampled from a man aged 25-45 years with COVID-19, enrolled during active disease. The CDR3 region has the DNA TGTGCCTGGAGTACAGGGGCGGACACTGAAGCTTTCTTT. The encoded protein is CAWSTGADTEAFF.